This TCR beta chain is drawn from a study of T-cell reconstitution after alpha-beta-depleted transplantation in children. The table lists this clonotype with many counts. Unique molecular identifiers were incorporated into the prepared TCRbeta library. MiXCR, applied by TCRdb to the PCR reads, yields one record per CDR3 protein. There are approximately 650,000 distinct CDR3 sequences in the sample; around 13% occur only once, and 0.79% lies in the top ten. Per the germline V gene, CDR1 is MGHRA and CDR2 is YSYEKL. V lost 0 bases to trimming and J lost 6 bases, with 15 bases between them. There are 16 residues in the CDR3.

The V call is TRBV4-1, the J call TRBJ2-1; TRBD2 might be the D (6 bases). This TCR derives from a girl between 2 and 10 years old with congenital amegakaryocytic thrombocytopenia, due to receive a stem cell transplant. This material consisted of PBMCs, taken before TCRalphabeta/CD19-depleted stem cell transplant. The CDR3 is CASSQDLSGSFNEQFF. CDR3 nucleotides: TGCGCCAGCAGCCAAGATCTTTCCGGGAGCTTCAATGAGCAGTTCTTC.